This T cell receptor (beta chain) comes out of a study of blood T cell repertoires in COVID-19. Across the study: The origin of the acute and convalescent COVID-19 samples was the United States, Italy and Spain. From T cells, B-cell-depleted T cells, or PBMCs came the material, which was cDNA or gDNA.

This clone was observed a few times. Enrolment of Seattle patients took place during active infection, and they were followed longitudinally. Germline V gives CDR1 SEHNR, CDR2 FQNEAQ (reference sequence). V was trimmed by 10 bases and J by 6 bases, leaving 16 bases between them. The CDR3 is 13 amino acids. Original processing notes: Nucleated cell counts were estimated from reference gene primer amplification. Profiling relied on immunoSEQ multiplex PCR, and the TCRdb table lists in-frame clones only, not all of them. That table gives V, J and clone size, and the DNA gave D and trimming. This sample yields under 110,000 clones, of which 60% to 85% are seen a single time; 6.2% belongs to the top ten.

The sample was peripheral blood. This TCR came from a man older than 75 with COVID-19, enrolled during active disease. The V and J genes are TRBV7-9 and TRBJ1-5; D call uncertain. As DNA, the CDR3 is TGTGCCACGGCCCTGGGAGCGGGTCAGCCCCAGCATTTT. Its protein is CATALGAGQPQHF.